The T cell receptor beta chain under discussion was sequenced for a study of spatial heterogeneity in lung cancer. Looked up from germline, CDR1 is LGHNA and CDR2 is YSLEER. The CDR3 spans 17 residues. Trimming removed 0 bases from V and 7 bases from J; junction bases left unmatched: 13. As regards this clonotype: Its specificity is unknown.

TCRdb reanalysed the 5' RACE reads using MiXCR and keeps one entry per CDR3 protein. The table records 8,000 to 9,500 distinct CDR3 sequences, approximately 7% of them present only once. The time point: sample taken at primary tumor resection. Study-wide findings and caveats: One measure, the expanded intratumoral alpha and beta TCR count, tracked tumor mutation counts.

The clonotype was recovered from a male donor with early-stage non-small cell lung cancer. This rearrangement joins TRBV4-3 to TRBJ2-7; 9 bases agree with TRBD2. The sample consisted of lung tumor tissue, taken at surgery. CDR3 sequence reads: CASSQDVPSGTPGEQYF. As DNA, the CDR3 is TGCGCCAGCAGCCAAGATGTACCTAGCGGGACCCCGGGAGAGCAGTACTTC.